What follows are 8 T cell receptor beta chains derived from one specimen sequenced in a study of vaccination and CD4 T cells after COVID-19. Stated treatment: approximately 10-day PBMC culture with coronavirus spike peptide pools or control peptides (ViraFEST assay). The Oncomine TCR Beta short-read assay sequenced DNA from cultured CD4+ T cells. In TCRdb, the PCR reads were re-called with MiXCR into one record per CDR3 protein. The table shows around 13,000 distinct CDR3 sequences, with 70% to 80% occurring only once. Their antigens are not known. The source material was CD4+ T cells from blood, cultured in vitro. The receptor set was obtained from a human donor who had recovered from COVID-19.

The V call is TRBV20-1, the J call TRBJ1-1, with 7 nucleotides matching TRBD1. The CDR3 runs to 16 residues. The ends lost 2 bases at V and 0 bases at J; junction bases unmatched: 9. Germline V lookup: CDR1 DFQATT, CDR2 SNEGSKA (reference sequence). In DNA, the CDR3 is TGCAGTGCTAGACTGGGACAGACCCCATTGAACACTGAAGCTTTCTTT. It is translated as CSARLGQTPLNTEAFF.

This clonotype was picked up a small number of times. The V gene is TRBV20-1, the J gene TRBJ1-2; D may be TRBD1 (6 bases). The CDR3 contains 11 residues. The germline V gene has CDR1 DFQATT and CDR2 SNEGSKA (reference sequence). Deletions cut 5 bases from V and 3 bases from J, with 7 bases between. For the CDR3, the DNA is TGCAGTGCTCAGGGGCACTATGGCTACACCTTC. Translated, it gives CSAQGHYGYTF.

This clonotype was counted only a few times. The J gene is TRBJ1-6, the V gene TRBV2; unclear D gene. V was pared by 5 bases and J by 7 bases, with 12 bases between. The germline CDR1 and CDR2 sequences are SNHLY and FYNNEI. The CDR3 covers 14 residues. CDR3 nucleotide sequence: TGTGCCAGCAGTTCCAGGACTGGAAATTCACCCCTCCACTTT. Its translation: CASSSRTGNSPLHF.

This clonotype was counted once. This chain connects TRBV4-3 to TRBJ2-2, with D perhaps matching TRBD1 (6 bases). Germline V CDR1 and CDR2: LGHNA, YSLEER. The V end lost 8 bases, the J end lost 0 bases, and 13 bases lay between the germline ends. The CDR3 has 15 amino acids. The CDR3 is CASRAGTTNTGELFF. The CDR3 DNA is TGCGCCAGCCGAGCCGGGACAACGAACACCGGGGAGCTGTTTTTT.

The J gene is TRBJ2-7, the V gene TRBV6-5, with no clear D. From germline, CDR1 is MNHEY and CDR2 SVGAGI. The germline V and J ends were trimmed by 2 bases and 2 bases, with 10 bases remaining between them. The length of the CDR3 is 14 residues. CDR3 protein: CASSYADTTYEQYF. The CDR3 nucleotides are TGTGCCAGCAGTTACGCAGACACCACCTACGAGCAGTACTTC.

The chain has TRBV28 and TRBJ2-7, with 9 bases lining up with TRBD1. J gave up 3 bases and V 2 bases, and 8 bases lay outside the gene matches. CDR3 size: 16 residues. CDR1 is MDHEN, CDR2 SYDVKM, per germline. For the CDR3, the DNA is TGTGCCAGCAGTTTACGAACAGGGGGCGTTGGCTACGAGCAGTACTTC. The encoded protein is CASSLRTGGVGYEQYF.

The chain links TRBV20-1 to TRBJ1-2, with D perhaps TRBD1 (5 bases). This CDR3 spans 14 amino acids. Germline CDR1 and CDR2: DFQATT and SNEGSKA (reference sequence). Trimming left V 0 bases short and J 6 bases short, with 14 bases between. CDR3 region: CSARDLRGYDGYTF. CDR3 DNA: TGCAGTGCTAGAGATTTAAGGGGATATGATGGCTACACCTTC.

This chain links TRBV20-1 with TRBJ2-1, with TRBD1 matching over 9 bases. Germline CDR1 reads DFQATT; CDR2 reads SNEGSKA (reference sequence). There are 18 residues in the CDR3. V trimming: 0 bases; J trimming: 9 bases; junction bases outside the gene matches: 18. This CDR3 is CSARDPHAATGGSGEQFF. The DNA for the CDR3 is TGCAGTGCTAGAGACCCCCACGCCGCGACAGGGGGATCGGGTGAGCAGTTCTTC.